One and the same sample provided the 9 T cell receptor beta chains below, sequenced in a study of shared clonotypes between healthy human individuals. Sequencing was performed with immunoSEQ multiplex PCR; in TCRdb, only in-frame clones are kept and a portion is missing. The sample contains around 1.1 million clones, approximately 80% of which appear only once. Sequenced: memory CD4+ T cells from PBMCs. Regarding subset: CD45RA-negative fraction. The source of these receptors is a man aged 18 to 29 in good health. Some clones in this sample may be carry-over from other donors' samples.

This clone was recorded a few times. The rearrangement links TRBV29-1 to TRBJ1-2; unclear D gene. The V end was cut by 6 bases, the J end by 2 bases, with 10 bases between. The CDR3 has 12 amino acids. Germline lookup yields CDR1 SQVTM and CDR2 ANQGSEA. CDR3 DNA sequence: TGCAGCGTGAGACATCCGAACTATGGCTACACCTTC. It translates to CSVRHPNYGYTF.

The chain has TRBV30 and TRBJ1-5, with a possible D match to TRBD1 (5 bases). From germline, CDR1 is GTSNPN and CDR2 SVGIG (reference sequence). This CDR3 is 15 amino acids long. Between the trimmed V and J ends, which lost 2 bases and 2 bases, there was a span of 13 bases. CDR3 residues: CAWSRGMTGNQPQHF. Written as DNA, the CDR3 is TGTGCCTGGAGTCGGGGGATGACGGGCAATCAGCCCCAGCATTTT.

Of note for this clone: Other DNA variants within this sample encode the same CDR3. This chain links TRBV6-1 with TRBJ2-7; 10 bases map to TRBD2. Trimming removed 8 bases from V and 4 bases from J; junction bases left unmatched: 5. The CDR3 length is 13 residues. Germline V gene lookup returns CDR1 MNHNS and CDR2 SASEGT. As DNA, the CDR3 is TGTGCCAGCTCCTTAGCGGGGGGTTACGAGCAGTACTTC. Amino acid sequence: CASSLAGGYEQYF.

The gene calls are TRBV5-1 and TRBJ2-7, with 10 bases lining up with TRBD2. The V gene end was trimmed by 4 bases and the J gene end by 2 bases; junction bases not matched to a gene: 6. This CDR3 has 15 residues. Germline values: CDR1 SGHRS, CDR2 YFSETQ. The CDR3 sequence is CASSLAGVRAYEQYF. The CDR3 DNA sequence: TGCGCCAGCAGCCTAGCGGGAGTAAGGGCCTACGAGCAGTACTTC.

The V gene is TRBV2, the J gene TRBJ2-1, with 13 bases identical to TRBD2. Unmatched junction bases numbered 4, after V lost 4 bases and J lost 1 base. This CDR3 has 17 amino acids. Germline V CDR1 and CDR2: SNHLY, FYNNEI. CDR3 amino acids: CASSGLGLAGSYNEQFF. The CDR3 DNA reads as TGTGCCAGCAGTGGATTGGGACTAGCGGGATCCTACAATGAGCAGTTCTTC.

This clone was seen more than once but under ten times. This rearrangement joins TRBV5-6 to TRBJ1-1; 8 bases agree with TRBD1. Unmatched junction bases numbered 14, after V lost 4 bases and J lost 3 bases. Germline V gives CDR1 SGHDT, CDR2 YYEEEE. The CDR3 sequence is 17 residues long. The CDR3 region has the DNA TGTGCCAGCAGCCTAAGGACAGGGTCCTATGGGGACACTGAAGCTTTCTTT. This translates into CASSLRTGSYGDTEAFF.

CDR3 nucleotide sequence: TGTGCCAGCAGCAGGACAGGGCCCGATGAGCAGTTCTTC. Translated: CASSRTGPDEQFF. The rearrangement links TRBV6-5 to TRBJ2-1; 8 positions agree with TRBD1. Germline CDR1 and CDR2: MNHEY and SVGAGI. This CDR3 is 13 amino acids long. The V segment lost 6 bases and the J segment 8 bases; nucleotides outside the gene matches: 6.

V is TRBV11-3 and J is TRBJ2-1; D may be TRBD1 or TRBD2 (5 bases each). V shed 9 bases and J shed 11 bases, with 8 bases lying between them. From germline, CDR1 is SGHNT and CDR2 YENEEA. There are 9 residues in the CDR3. The CDR3 coding sequence is TGTGCCAGGGGGACCAAGCAGTTCTTC. Protein: CARGTKQFF.

The chain employs TRBV27 and TRBJ2-2; TRBD1 agrees at 8 bases. This CDR3 has 16 amino acids. Germline loops: CDR1 MNHEY, CDR2 SMNVEV (reference sequence). Germline trimming cut 4 bases from V and 5 bases from J; bases unmatched to any gene: 9. This chain's CDR3 is CASSSLGQVKTGELFF. Here the CDR3 DNA reads TGTGCCAGCAGTTCGTTGGGACAGGTGAAAACCGGGGAGCTGTTTTTT.